The 31 T cell receptor beta chains listed next were all sequenced from one sample in a study of T cell repertoires in cytomegalovirus infection. MiXCR, run by TCRdb on the reads, gives a single entry per CDR3 protein. The table includes around 34,000 distinct CDR3 sequences, about 54% detected once. Antigens for these TCRs are unknown. Source: CD8+ T cells from cultured PBMCs, taken from culture after CMV antigen stimulation. Receptors originate from a human donor in good health (CMV status not recorded). Some clones in this sample may be carry-over from other donors' samples.

This clonotype occurred a few times. The chain combines TRBV28 with TRBJ2-7; 9 nucleotides agree with TRBD2. Trimming removed 6 bases from V and 1 base from J; junction bases left unmatched: 4. In germline, CDR1 is MDHEN, CDR2 SYDVKM. The CDR3 length is 14 residues. This CDR3 is CASSGTSLSYEQYF. In nucleotides, the CDR3 is TGTGCCAGCAGCGGGACTAGCCTATCCTACGAGCAGTACTTC.

This chain connects TRBV7-3 to TRBJ1-1; D is uncertain. V dropped 1 base and J dropped 3 bases, with 6 bases sitting between them. Germline V gene sequence: CDR1 SGHTA, CDR2 FQGTGA. This CDR3 has 13 residues. In DNA, the CDR3 is TGTGCCAGCAGCTTAATCCAGGACACTGAAGCTTTCTTT. It specifies CASSLIQDTEAFF.

The chain links TRBV7-9 to TRBJ1-1; TRBD1 matches 7 bases. The CDR3 consists of 12 residues. J was trimmed by 10 bases and V by 3 bases; bases with no gene match: 5. CDR1 SEHNR and CDR2 FQNEAQ come from the germline V gene (reference sequence). Written as DNA, the CDR3 is TGTGCCAGCAGCTTCGGACAGGATTCAGCTTTCTTT. Protein product: CASSFGQDSAFF.

CDR3 amino acids: CASSLRMGAEQYF. The CDR3 region has the DNA TGTGCCAGCAGCTTACGGATGGGCGCCGAGCAGTACTTC. V gene TRBV7-9 combines with J gene TRBJ2-7, with no clear D. Trimming removed 2 bases from V and 6 bases from J, with 11 bases in between. CDR1 and CDR2 from the germline V gene are SEHNR and FQNEAQ (reference sequence). The CDR3 consists of 13 residues. Together with reference TRBV7-9 and TRBJ2-7, the CDR3 gives the full variable domain: DTGVSQNPRHKITKRGQNVTFRCDPISEHNRLYWYRQTLGQGPEFLTYFQNEAQLEKSRLLSDRFSAERPKGSFSTLEIQRTEQGDSAMYLCASSLRMGAEQYFGPGTRLTVT.

In this sample, this clonotype turned up a few times. The V gene is TRBV12-3 or TRBV12-4, the J gene TRBJ1-5, with D tentatively TRBD1 (5 bases). With 3 bases removed from V and 7 bases from J, the gap between germline ends came to 13 bases. The CDR3 totals 14 residues. The CDR3 spells CASSFGRVGQPQHF. DNA for the CDR3: TGTGCCAGCAGTTTCGGCAGGGTTGGACAGCCCCAGCATTTT.

The chain is built from TRBV28 and TRBJ1-1, with 12 bases identical to TRBD1. Germline CDR1 and CDR2: MDHEN and SYDVKM. The CDR3 consists of 14 residues. In nucleotides, the CDR3 is TGTGCTGGGGGGACAGGGGGCCCTAACACTGAAGCTTTCTTT. It specifies CAGGTGGPNTEAFF.

The chain recombines TRBV27 with TRBJ2-3, with TRBD2 matching over 11 bases. After removal of 4 bases from V and 2 bases from J, the junction contained 8 bases not matched to a gene. Germline assignment: CDR1 MNHEY and CDR2 SMNVEV (reference sequence). The CDR3 covers 17 residues. CDR3 amino acids: CASSSTSGGLNTDTQYF. CDR3 coding DNA: TGTGCCAGCAGTTCAACTAGCGGGGGCCTCAACACAGATACGCAGTATTTT.

The chain joins TRBV7-8 to TRBJ2-1, with 7 bases lining up with TRBD1. The CDR3 length is 16 residues. After removal of 5 bases from V and 0 bases from J, the junction contained 7 bases not matched to a gene. Germline V gene data show CDR1 as SGHVS and CDR2 as FQNEAQ. The CDR3 nucleotides are TGTGCCAGCAGCCCCGAGACAGGGAGCTCCTACAATGAGCAGTTCTTC. It encodes CASSPETGSSYNEQFF.

The V gene is TRBV7-2, the J gene TRBJ2-3, with unresolved D. The germline V gene has CDR1 SGHTA and CDR2 FQGNSA. The germline V and J ends were trimmed by 5 bases and 2 bases, with 11 bases remaining between them. The CDR3 consists of 14 residues. Written as DNA, the CDR3 is TGTGCCAGCAGCCCTGGCGGAATCACAGATACGCAGTATTTT. This translates into CASSPGGITDTQYF.

V gene TRBV15 combines with J gene TRBJ2-7, with D hard to call. Trimming took off 0 bases at V and 1 base at J, with 10 bases between the two ends. From germline, CDR1 is LNHNV and CDR2 YYDKDF (reference sequence). The CDR3 sequence is 15 residues long. The DNA for the CDR3 is TGTGCCACCAGCAGAGATAGATCGCCTTCCTACGAGCAGTACTTC. Its translation is CATSRDRSPSYEQYF.

Only a few counts were recorded for this clonotype. This chain joins TRBV20-1 and TRBJ1-5, with D maybe TRBD1 (6 bases). V was pared by 0 bases and J by 0 bases, with 15 bases between. This CDR3 region has 17 residues. The germline V gene encodes CDR1 DFQATT and CDR2 SNEGSKA (reference sequence). The CDR3, as DNA: TGCAGTGCTAGAGATCGGAACAGGGCCTATAGCAATCAGCCCCAGCATTTT. Protein sequence: CSARDRNRAYSNQPQHF.

This clonotype occurred a few times. The V call is TRBV6-1, the J call TRBJ2-7; D is ambiguous. Germline CDR1 reads MNHNS; CDR2 reads SASEGT. Between the trimmed V and J ends, which lost 2 bases and 1 base, there was a span of 3 bases. The CDR3 is 12 amino acids. DNA for the CDR3: TGTGCCAGCAGTGAAACTTCCTACGAGCAGTACTTC. Its translation: CASSETSYEQYF.

This chain connects TRBV6-6 to TRBJ1-6; D not certain. The germline gives CDR1 MNHNY, CDR2 SVGAGI (reference sequence). CDR3 length: 13 residues. V lost 3 bases to trimming and J lost 10 bases, with 10 bases between them. CDR3 DNA: TGTGCCAGCAGTTATCTGGGAAGATCACCCCTCCACTTT. Translation: CASSYLGRSPLHF.

J is TRBJ2-1 and V is TRBV7-3; 8 bases are a match to TRBD2. The V segment lost 5 bases and the J segment 4 bases; nucleotides outside the gene matches: 13. This CDR3 region has 17 residues. Germline V gene data show CDR1 as SGHTA and CDR2 as FQGTGA. CDR3 protein: CASSPRQVAGGYNEQFF. For the CDR3, the DNA is TGTGCCAGCAGCCCCCGCCAGGTCGCGGGAGGATACAATGAGCAGTTCTTC.

This clonotype was detected only a few times. The rearrangement links TRBV6-1 to TRBJ2-3; 8 nucleotides match TRBD2. The CDR3 is made up of 15 amino acids. Germline V gives CDR1 MNHNS, CDR2 SASEGT. After removal of 3 bases from V and 1 base from J, the junction contained 3 bases not matched to a gene. CDR3 coding DNA: TGTGCCAGCAGTGAGCGCGGGAGGCGCACAGATACGCAGTATTTT. Translated: CASSERGRRTDTQYF.

V is TRBV27 and J is TRBJ1-6; D gene unclear. CDR3 length equals 16 residues. V lost 2 bases, J lost 10 bases, and 18 bases lay in between. Germline V gene sequence: CDR1 MNHEY, CDR2 SMNVEV (reference sequence). The CDR3 sequence is CASSLNLLNVDSPLHF. The CDR3 DNA follows: TGTGCCAGCAGTTTAAACCTCTTGAATGTGGACTCACCCCTCCACTTT.

The J gene is TRBJ2-1, the V gene TRBV11-2; no clear D gene. Germline CDR1 and CDR2: SGHAT and FQNNGV. This CDR3 comprises 14 residues. Trimming pared 2 bases from V and 4 bases from J, leaving 9 bases between. The CDR3 DNA follows: TGTGCCAGCAGCTTATTGACGGCGTACAATGAGCAGTTCTTC. It translates to CASSLLTAYNEQFF.

This sequence joins TRBV25-1 and TRBJ2-1; 8 nucleotides match TRBD1. The CDR3 sequence is 17 residues long. Trimming removed 4 bases from V and 8 bases from J; junction bases left unmatched: 16. CDR1 is MGHDK and CDR2 is SYGVNS in the germline V gene. CDR3 region: CASSGRTGRGRGHEQFF. CDR3 coding DNA: TGTGCCAGCAGTGGGCGGACAGGGAGAGGCCGGGGGCATGAGCAGTTCTTC.

This sequence joins TRBV10-3 and TRBJ2-2, with TRBD2 matching 12 bases. Germline lookup yields CDR1 ENHRY and CDR2 SYGVKD. This CDR3 has 17 residues. J lost 7 bases, V lost 3 bases, and 9 bases had no gene match. This CDR3 is CAISDSRLAGENGELFF. The CDR3, as DNA: TGTGCCATCAGTGATTCAAGACTAGCGGGAGAGAACGGGGAGCTGTTTTTT.

The chain has TRBV14 and TRBJ2-1; no firm D call. Trimming stripped 4 bases from V and 6 bases from J, with 10 bases between. Germline CDR1 reads SGHDN; CDR2 reads FVKESK. CDR3 size: 13 residues. The CDR3 spells CASSRRIANEQFF. Written as DNA, the CDR3 is TGTGCCAGCAGCCGCCGGATCGCCAATGAGCAGTTCTTC.

The chain joins TRBV6-2 or TRBV6-3 to TRBJ1-2; D is unclear. The V end lost 0 bases, the J end lost 4 bases, and 9 bases lay between the germline ends. Germline loops: CDR1 MNHEY, CDR2 SVGEGT. CDR3 length: 14 amino acids. This CDR3 is CASSYSGQTYGYTF. The CDR3 DNA reads as TGTGCCAGCAGTTACTCCGGGCAGACCTATGGCTACACCTTC.

Here the CDR3 reads CASRLMTGDPAYEQYF. The CDR3, as DNA: TGTGCCAGCCGACTCATGACAGGCGATCCAGCCTACGAGCAGTACTTC. This chain joins TRBV27 and TRBJ2-7, with D possibly matching TRBD1 (6 bases). V was shortened by 8 bases and J by 2 bases, with 22 bases between the two germline ends. The CDR3 is 16 residues long. Germline-derived CDR1 and CDR2 are MNHEY and SMNVEV (reference sequence).

The chain has TRBV7-9 and TRBJ2-7, with D tentatively TRBD1 (6 bases). The V end was cut by 5 bases, the J end by 2 bases, with 19 bases between. Germline-derived CDR1 and CDR2 are SEHNR and FQNEAQ (reference sequence). CDR3 length: 16 amino acids. This chain's CDR3 is CASSPRGTGRTYEQYF. CDR3 DNA: TGTGCCAGCAGCCCCAGGGGTACGGGACGGACCTACGAGCAGTACTTC.

The chain is built from TRBV6-5 and TRBJ2-1; possible D gene TRBD1, 6 bases. Germline lookup yields CDR1 MNHEY and CDR2 SVGAGI. The CDR3 covers 16 residues. Trimming took off 0 bases at V and 6 bases at J, with 15 bases between the two ends. The CDR3 loop reads CASSYSSGERVNEQFF. The CDR3 bases are TGTGCCAGCAGTTACTCCTCAGGGGAAAGGGTCAATGAGCAGTTCTTC.

The rearrangement uses TRBV7-2 and TRBJ2-2, with D hard to call. Trimming removed 5 bases at V and 0 bases at J, with 13 bases between. Germline CDR1 SGHTA, CDR2 FQGNSA. This CDR3 region has 16 residues. The CDR3 region has the DNA TGTGCCAGCAGCCGATCCGGGCCTCCGAACACCGGGGAGCTGTTTTTT. Its translation is CASSRSGPPNTGELFF.

This chain joins TRBV28 and TRBJ2-3; the D is unclear. V was trimmed by 5 bases and J by 0 bases, leaving 9 bases between them. CDR1 and CDR2 (germline): MDHEN, SYDVKM. The CDR3 is 14 residues long. CDR3 sequence reads: CASSDSLSTDTQYF. CDR3 bases: TGTGCCAGCAGTGATAGCTTGAGCACAGATACGCAGTATTTT. The variable domain in full, with the rest retrieved from reference TRBV28 and TRBJ2-3, is DVKVTQSSRYLVKRTGEKVFLECVQDMDHENMFWYRQDPGLGLRLIYFSYDVKMKEKGDIPEGYSVSREKKERFSLILESASTNQTSMYLCASSDSLSTDTQYFGPGTRLTVL.

The chain couples TRBV7-6 to TRBJ2-1, with D perhaps TRBD2 (6 bases). Trimming took 5 bases from V and 12 from J, leaving 26 bases between them. Germline loops: CDR1 SGHVS, CDR2 FNYEAQ. This CDR3 has 16 amino acids. The CDR3 spells CASSPQLAPRTTGQFF. The CDR3 DNA is TGTGCCAGCAGCCCCCAACTAGCTCCTCGGACTACGGGGCAGTTCTTC. The whole variable domain, remainder taken from reference TRBV7-6 and TRBJ2-1, is GAGVSQSPRYKVTKRGQDVALRCDPISGHVSLYWYRQALGQGPEFLTYFNYEAQQDKSGLPNDRFSAERPEGSISTLTIQRTEQRDSAMYRCASSPQLAPRTTGQFFGPGTRLTVL.

The sample holds many counts of this clonotype. The chain links TRBV11-2 to TRBJ1-4, with TRBD1 matching over 9 bases. V shed 5 bases and J 8 bases; nucleotides not matched to a gene: 9. This CDR3 is 15 amino acids long. Germline V gives CDR1 SGHAT, CDR2 FQNNGV. The CDR3 here is CASSRWTGVGEKLFF. The DNA of the CDR3 is TGTGCCAGCAGCCGCTGGACAGGGGTCGGGGAAAAACTGTTTTTT.

This clonotype showed up many times. The chain joins TRBV19 to TRBJ1-1, with D unclear. V was cut by 4 bases and J by 7 bases, with 13 bases left in between. Germline lookup yields CDR1 LNHDA and CDR2 SQIVND (reference sequence). The CDR3 spans 13 residues. The CDR3 reads CASSTRENDEAFF. In DNA, the CDR3 is TGTGCCAGTAGTACACGGGAGAACGATGAAGCTTTCTTT. The whole variable domain, filled in from reference TRBV19 and TRBJ1-1, reads DGGITQSPKYLFRKEGQNVTLSCEQNLNHDAMYWYRQDPGQGLRLIYYSQIVNDFQKGDIAEGYSVSREKKESFPLTVTSAQKNPTAFYLCASSTRENDEAFFGQGTRLTVV.

The chain carries TRBV6-5 and TRBJ1-5; D is unclear. The CDR3 runs to 17 residues. Trimming pared 3 bases from V and 8 bases from J, leaving 23 bases between. Germline V gene lookup returns CDR1 MNHEY and CDR2 SVGAGI. Here the CDR3 reads CASSYFPRGWDIKPQHF. The CDR3 DNA reads TGTGCCAGCAGTTATTTCCCCCGGGGATGGGATATCAAGCCCCAGCATTTT.

The chain combines TRBV7-2 with TRBJ1-2; possibly TRBD1 for D (6 bases). V gave up 2 bases and J gave up 3 bases, with 10 bases separating them. The germline CDR1 and CDR2 sequences are SGHTA and FQGNSA. This CDR3 is 14 amino acids long. The CDR3 spells CASSLREGDYGYTF. In nucleotides, the CDR3 is TGTGCCAGCAGCTTACGGGAGGGGGACTATGGCTACACCTTC.